The sequence of this T cell receptor beta chain was determined in a study of blood T cell repertoires in COVID-19. Study details: Some COVID-19 samples were acute and others convalescent; all came from the United States, Italy and Spain. Sources were T cells, B-cell-depleted T cells, or PBMCs; the material itself was cDNA or gDNA.

Study processing details: For nucleated cells, counts were estimated from reference gene primer amplification. Profiled with immunoSEQ multiplex PCR; TCRdb holds only in-frame clones, not every one. That table furnishes V, J and clone size, whereas the DNA furnished D and trimming. The sample carries some 99,000 clones, over 75% recorded once. CDR1 is SGHTA and CDR2 is FQGNSA in the germline V gene. The CDR3 loop spans 13 amino acids. V gave up 8 bases and J gave up 2 bases, with 13 bases separating them. The receptor's source is a woman aged 50 to 60 with acute or convalescent COVID-19. The rearrangement joins TRBV7-2 to TRBJ2-7; TRBD2 is a possible D gene (6 bases). Sequenced: peripheral blood. CDR3 sequence (DNA): TGTGCCAGCCAGAGAGGGGAGGCCTACGAGCAGTACTTC. Its protein product is CASQRGEAYEQYF.